Given below is one T cell receptor (beta chain) in context. The antigen is not known. These data come from a study of post-analysis software for immune sequencing data. Study as a whole: Clinical courses comprised relapsing-remitting, secondary progressive and progressive-relapsing multiple sclerosis. Whole-study findings and limits: Versus controls, multiple sclerosis patients showed significantly lower diversity (normalized Chao1). Analysis by F measure revealed that same-batch samples clustered strongly together. When patients were compared with controls, a handful of TRBV segments were more frequent, TRBV5-6, TRBV5-1 and TRBV20-1 among them.

After removal of 4 bases from V and 6 bases from J, the junction contained 4 bases not matched to a gene. This CDR3 comprises 13 residues. Germline CDR1 reads SGHRS; CDR2 reads YFSETQ. Included in the TCR beta cDNA libraries were unique molecular identifiers. Input populations of about 0.95 to 11 million T cells gave rise to about 480,000 cDNA molecules. TCRdb reprocessed the PCR reads via MiXCR and lists one record per CDR3 protein. The sample has 800,000 to 950,000 distinct CDR3 sequences; roughly 58% are singletons. The sequenced material came from blood. The J gene is TRBJ2-1, the V gene TRBV5-1, with TRBD1 identical over 7 bases. The sequence was obtained from a girl aged 10-17 years with multiple sclerosis. The CDR3 DNA reads as TGCGCCAGCAGCCTAGGGACAGTCAATGAGCAGTTCTTC. Protein product: CASSLGTVNEQFF. The whole variable domain, remainder taken from reference TRBV5-1 and TRBJ2-1, is KAGVTQTPRYLIKTRGQQVTLSCSPISGHRSVSWYQQTPGQGLQFLFEYFSETQRNKGNFPGRFSGRQFSNSRSEMNVSTLELGDSALYLCASSLGTVNEQFFGPGTRLTVL.